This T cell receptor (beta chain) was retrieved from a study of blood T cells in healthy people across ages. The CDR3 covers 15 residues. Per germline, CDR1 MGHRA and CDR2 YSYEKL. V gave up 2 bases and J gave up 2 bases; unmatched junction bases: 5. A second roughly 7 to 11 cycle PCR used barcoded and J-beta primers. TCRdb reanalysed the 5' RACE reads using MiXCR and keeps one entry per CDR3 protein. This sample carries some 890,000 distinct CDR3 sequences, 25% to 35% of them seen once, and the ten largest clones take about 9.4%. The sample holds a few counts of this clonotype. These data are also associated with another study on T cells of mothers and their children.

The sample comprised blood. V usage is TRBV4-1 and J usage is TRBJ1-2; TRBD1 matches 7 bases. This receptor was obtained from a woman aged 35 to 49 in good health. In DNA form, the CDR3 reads TGCGCCAGCAGCCAACCGACAGGGCGGAACTATGGCTACACCTTC. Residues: CASSQPTGRNYGYTF.